Listed below are T cell receptor beta chains from one sample, sequenced in a study of blood T cell repertoires in COVID-19. Sequencing used immunoSEQ multiplex PCR; TCRdb keeps in-frame clones, though not all of them. The profile covers around 220,000 clones, with around 82% appearing a single time and 6.5% to 9% taken by the ten largest. Sample: PBMCs or T cells enriched from blood (not recorded which). These receptors were obtained from a woman aged 40 to 50 with acute COVID-19. Both conserved end residues are part of each CDR3. A D gene is named only where the DNA matches it firmly. Where a row states a size, it is once, few, many or the class of an expanded clone; other rows omit it.

j_call clone_size v_call d_call cdr3_aa cdr3_nt
TRBJ2-2 NA TRBV6-4 TRBD2 CASSTSGSTGELFF TGTGCCAGCAGTACTAGCGGGAGCACCGGGGAGCTGTTTTTT
TRBJ2-7 NA TRBV2 TRBD1 CARGTGTVSEQYF TGTGCCAGGGGAACAGGGACAGTAAGCGAGCAGTACTTC
TRBJ2-1 NA TRBV20-1 NA CSASTRETYNEQFF TGCAGTGCTAGTACGAGAGAGACATACAATGAGCAGTTCTTC
TRBJ1-1 NA TRBV29-1 TRBD1 CSVEDRTGGTEAFF TGCAGCGTTGAAGACAGAACAGGGGGCACTGAAGCTTTCTTT
TRBJ2-2 NA TRBV5-1 TRBD1 CASSLGQGAGELFF TGCGCCAGCAGCTTGGGACAGGGGGCCGGGGAGCTGTTTTTT
TRBJ1-5 NA TRBV19 NA CASRRNRDQPQHF TGTGCCAGTAGACGTAACAGGGATCAGCCCCAGCATTTT
TRBJ1-2 NA TRBV9 TRBD1 CASSPAGTEYGYTF TGTGCCAGCAGCCCCGCCGGGACAGAATATGGCTACACCTTC
TRBJ1-4 NA TRBV5-1 TRBD1 CASSLMGQTTTNEKLFF TGCGCCAGCAGCTTAATGGGACAGACTACAACTAATGAAAAACTGTTTTTT
TRBJ2-1 NA TRBV4-3 TRBD1 CASSQDYMVQGPEFF TGCGCCAGCAGCCAAGATTACATGGTACAGGGGCCTGAGTTCTTC
TRBJ2-5 NA TRBV11-2 NA CASSLEGGFGVNLMQETQYF TGTGCCAGCAGCTTAGAGGGGGGTTTCGGGGTAAACCTAATGCAAGAGACCCAGTACTTC
TRBJ2-7 NA TRBV11-2 NA CASSFFLDSGNEQYF TGTGCCAGCAGCTTCTTTTTGGACAGTGGAAACGAGCAGTACTTC
TRBJ1-2 NA TRBV2 NA CASSGYYGYTF TGTGCCAGCAGCGGTTACTATGGCTACACCTTC
TRBJ1-1 NA TRBV7-9 NA CASSLPGQTNTEAFF TGTGCCAGCAGCTTACCCGGACAGACGAACACTGAAGCTTTCTTT
TRBJ2-6 many TRBV10-3 TRBD1 CAIGRGQERSGANVLTF TGTGCCATCGGACGGGGACAGGAACGCTCTGGGGCCAACGTCCTGACTTTC
TRBJ1-5 NA TRBV19 TRBD1 CASSIGRTGWKNQPQHF TGTGCCAGTAGTATAGGCCGGACAGGGTGGAAGAATCAGCCCCAGCATTTT
TRBJ2-5 NA TRBV5-4 NA CASSFTGQETQYF TGTGCCAGCAGCTTTACAGGGCAAGAGACCCAGTACTTC
TRBJ2-7 NA TRBV9 NA CASSVEAGRQGEQYF TGTGCCAGCAGCGTAGAGGCAGGGCGCCAAGGCGAGCAGTACTTC
TRBJ2-1 NA TRBV29-1 TRBD2 CSVEGGLAGVGDEQFF TGCAGCGTAGAGGGGGGACTAGCGGGAGTTGGGGATGAGCAGTTCTTC
TRBJ1-1 NA TRBV6-2/TRBV6-3 NA CASIPTGNTEAFF TGTGCCAGCATCCCGACAGGGAACACTGAAGCTTTCTTT
TRBJ1-2 many TRBV28 NA CASSFTPPPGSYGYTF TGTGCCAGCAGTTTTACCCCGCCACCCGGGTCCTATGGCTACACCTTC
TRBJ1-2 NA TRBV25-1 NA CASSVPGGGQNGYTF TGTGCCAGCAGTGTCCCCGGAGGAGGCCAGAATGGCTACACCTTC
TRBJ2-3 NA TRBV30 TRBD2 CAWSAGGERSTDTQYF TGTGCCTGGAGTGCTGGGGGGGAGCGAAGCACAGATACGCAGTATTTT
TRBJ2-7 NA TRBV27 NA CASRSRAGSYEQYF TGTGCCAGCAGATCCAGAGCAGGCTCCTACGAGCAGTACTTC
TRBJ2-5 once TRBV6-2/TRBV6-3 TRBD2 CASSSGRRETQYF TGTGCCAGCAGCAGCGGGAGACGGGAGACCCAGTACTTC
TRBJ2-3 NA TRBV9 TRBD2 CASSVATSGVGDTQYF TGTGCCAGCAGCGTAGCGACTAGCGGGGTCGGAGATACGCAGTATTTT
TRBJ2-1 once TRBV6-4 TRBD1 CASSPRDRGHEQFF TGTGCCAGCAGCCCCCGGGACAGGGGTCATGAGCAGTTCTTC
TRBJ1-2 NA TRBV12-3/TRBV12-4 NA CASSPPGRRSYTF TGTGCCAGCAGTCCTCCAGGGCGTAGGAGCTACACCTTC
TRBJ1-2 NA TRBV2 NA CASSPSPDTNYGYTF TGTGCCAGCAGCCCTTCGCCGGACACCAACTATGGCTACACCTTC
TRBJ2-7 NA TRBV7-2 TRBD2 CASSSPGGRRNYEQYF TGTGCCAGCAGCTCTCCAGGCGGGAGGCGCAACTACGAGCAGTACTTC
TRBJ2-5 NA TRBV6-2/TRBV6-3 NA CASSYQGIGETQYF TGTGCCAGCAGTTACCAGGGGATAGGAGAGACCCAGTACTTC
TRBJ1-1 NA TRBV4-3 TRBD1 CASSQEGIPGGEAFF TGCGCCAGCAGCCAAGAAGGGATCCCAGGGGGCGAAGCTTTCTTT
TRBJ1-5 few TRBV27 NA CASSIWGQKDQHF TGTGCCAGCAGCATTTGGGGGCAAAAGGACCAGCATTTT
TRBJ1-1 few TRBV19 TRBD1 CASSMGTGWGTEAFF TGTGCCAGTAGTATGGGGACAGGATGGGGCACTGAAGCTTTCTTT
TRBJ1-2 NA TRBV28 TRBD1 CATRGQNYGYTF TGTGCCACTAGGGGGCAGAACTATGGCTACACCTTC
TRBJ2-1 NA TRBV28 TRBD2 CASSLEPGLAGGEQFF TGTGCCAGCAGTTTGGAACCGGGACTAGCGGGAGGTGAGCAGTTCTTC
TRBJ1-4 many TRBV7-9 TRBD1 CASSPSGTALEKLFF TGTGCCAGCAGCCCATCCGGGACAGCCCTTGAAAAACTGTTTTTT
TRBJ1-1 NA TRBV28 TRBD1 CASSNRDSMNTEAFF TGTGCCAGCAGCAACCGGGACAGTATGAACACTGAAGCTTTCTTT
TRBJ2-6 NA TRBV3-1/TRBV3-2 TRBD2 CASSHGTSGPLGANVLTF TGTGCCAGCAGCCACGGGACTAGCGGCCCTTTAGGGGCCAACGTCCTGACTTTC
TRBJ1-1 few TRBV7-2 NA CASSLVGRRNTEAFF TGTGCCAGCAGCTTAGTGGGCAGGCGGAACACTGAAGCTTTCTTT
TRBJ1-3 NA TRBV21-1 NA CASSGIQGCDGNTIYF TGTGCCAGCAGCGGTATACAGGGGTGTGATGGAAACACCATATATTTT
TRBJ2-3 NA TRBV7-2 NA CAAKSWTQGGTQYF TGTGCCGCGAAATCGTGGACGCAGGGAGGTACGCAGTATTTT
TRBJ1-1 few TRBV7-2 NA CASSLATAGGGTEAFF TGTGCCAGCAGCTTAGCCACAGCGGGGGGGGGCACTGAAGCTTTCTTT
TRBJ1-4 NA TRBV6-2/TRBV6-3 NA CASSSGDGTRELFF TGTGCCAGCAGTTCAGGGGACGGTACCCGGGAACTGTTTTTT
TRBJ1-4 NA TRBV5-1 TRBD1 CASSKGQANEKLFF TGCGCCAGCAGCAAGGGACAGGCCAATGAAAAACTGTTTTTT
TRBJ1-5 NA TRBV6-6 TRBD1 CASSYSTTGVGQPQHF TGTGCCAGCAGTTACAGTACGACAGGGGTTGGTCAGCCCCAGCATTTT
TRBJ1-5 NA TRBV18 NA CASSPYPGGISNQPQHF TGTGCCAGCTCACCATATCCGGGAGGTATTAGCAATCAGCCCCAGCATTTT
TRBJ2-1 NA TRBV3-1/TRBV3-2 TRBD2 CASSRLAGGRRSYNEQFF TGTGCCAGCAGCCGGTTAGCGGGGGGGCGCCGCTCCTACAATGAGCAGTTCTTC
TRBJ2-3 NA TRBV6-2/TRBV6-3 TRBD1 CASSYQRQGLGDTQYF TGTGCCAGCAGTTACCAAAGACAGGGATTAGGAGATACGCAGTATTTT
TRBJ2-7 NA TRBV12-3/TRBV12-4 NA CASSFLMREQYF TGTGCCAGCAGTTTTCTAATGAGGGAGCAGTACTTC
TRBJ2-7 NA TRBV6-5 TRBD2 CASSRTSGSSYEQYF TGTGCCAGCAGTCGGACTAGCGGGTCATCCTACGAGCAGTACTTC
TRBJ2-1 NA TRBV5-1 TRBD1 CASSSQGVYNEQFF TGCGCCAGCAGCTCCCAGGGGGTCTACAATGAGCAGTTCTTC
TRBJ2-6 NA TRBV5-5 NA CASSSGLLSGANVLTF TGTGCCAGCAGCTCCGGGTTGCTATCTGGGGCCAACGTCCTGACTTTC
TRBJ2-3 NA TRBV24-1 TRBD1 CATSDTGGTDTQYF TGTGCCACCAGTGATACAGGGGGCACAGATACGCAGTATTTT
TRBJ2-3 NA TRBV19 TRBD2 CASSTSGGTDTQYF TGTGCCAGTAGTACTAGCGGGGGCACAGATACGCAGTATTTT
TRBJ1-6 NA TRBV6-5 NA CASSPNRNSPLHF TGTGCCAGCAGTCCTAACAGAAATTCACCCCTCCACTTT